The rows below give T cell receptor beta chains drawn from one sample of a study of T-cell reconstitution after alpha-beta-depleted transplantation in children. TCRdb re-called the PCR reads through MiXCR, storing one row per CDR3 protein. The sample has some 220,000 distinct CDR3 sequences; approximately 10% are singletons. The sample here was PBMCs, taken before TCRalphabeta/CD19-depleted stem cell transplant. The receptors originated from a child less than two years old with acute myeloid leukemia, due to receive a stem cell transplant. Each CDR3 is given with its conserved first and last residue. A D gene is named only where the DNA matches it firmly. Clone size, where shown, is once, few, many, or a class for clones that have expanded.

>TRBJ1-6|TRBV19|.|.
TGTGCCACTAGTCCCGAAAGTTCACCCCTCCACTTT
CATSPESSPLHF
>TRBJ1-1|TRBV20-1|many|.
TGCAGTGCTAGACACACTGAAGCTTTCTTT
CSARHTEAFF
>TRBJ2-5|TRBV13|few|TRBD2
TGTGCCAGCAGCCCCCCAGGCAGCGGGGATTGGGGGACCCAGTACTTC
CASSPPGSGDWGTQYF
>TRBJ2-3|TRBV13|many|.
TGTGCCAGCAGCTTTTATATTACAGATACGCAGTATTTT
CASSFYITDTQYF
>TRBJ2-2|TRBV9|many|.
TGTGCCAGCAGGCACGCGAACACCGGGGAGCTGTTTTTT
CASRHANTGELFF
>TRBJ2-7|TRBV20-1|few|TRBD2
TGCAGTGCTAGAGACCCCCGGGGGAGCGGGGTTACCTACGAGCAGTACTTC
CSARDPRGSGVTYEQYF
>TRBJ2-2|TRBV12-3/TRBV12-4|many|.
TGTGCCAGCAGTTCCCACAGGTTCGGGGAGCTGTTTTTT
CASSSHRFGELFF
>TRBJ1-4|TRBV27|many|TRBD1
TGTGCCAGCAGTTTGGACAGGGGTTTCGGAAAACTGTTTTTT
CASSLDRGFGKLFF
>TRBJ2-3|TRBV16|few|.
TGTGCCAGCAGCCAATCTCTGAGGGACACGCAGTATTTT
CASSQSLRDTQYF
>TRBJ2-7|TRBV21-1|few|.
TGTGCCAGCAGCATGTACGAGCAGTACTTC
CASSMYEQYF
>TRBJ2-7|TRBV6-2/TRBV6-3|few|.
TGTGCCAGCGCATGGACAAACTCCTACGAGCAGTACTTC
CASAWTNSYEQYF
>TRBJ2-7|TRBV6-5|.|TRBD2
TGTGCCAGCAGCATCAAACTAGCGGGGCCCTACGAGCAGTACTTC
CASSIKLAGPYEQYF
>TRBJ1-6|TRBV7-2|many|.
TGTGCCAGCACCCAAGACAGTTTGACACCCCTCCACTTT
CASTQDSLTPLHF
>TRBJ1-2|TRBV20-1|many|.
TGCAGTGCTATCCCCCAGGGATCGCGGGGCTACACCTTC
CSAIPQGSRGYTF
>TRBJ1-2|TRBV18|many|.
TGTGCCAGCTCACCACGCGAGGCAAACTATGGCTACACCTTC
CASSPREANYGYTF
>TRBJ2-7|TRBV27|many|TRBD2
TGTGCCAGGACTAGCGGTTACGAGCAGTACTTC
CARTSGYEQYF
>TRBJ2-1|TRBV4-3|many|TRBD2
TGCGCCAGCAGCCAAGAGGGCGGACTAGCAGAGCAGTTCTTC
CASSQEGGLAEQFF
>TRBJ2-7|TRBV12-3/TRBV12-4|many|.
TGTGCCAGCCGATTTTCGGGTGAGCAGTACTTC
CASRFSGEQYF
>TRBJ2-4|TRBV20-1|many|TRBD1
TGCAGTGCTCCCCGGGACAGGGGGCGAAACATTCAGTACTTC
CSAPRDRGRNIQYF
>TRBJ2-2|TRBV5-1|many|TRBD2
TGCGCCAGCAGCTTGGCCCCTAGCGGGAGGGGTACCACCGGGGAGCTGTTTTTT
CASSLAPSGRGTTGELFF
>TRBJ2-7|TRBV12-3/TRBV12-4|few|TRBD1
TGTGCCAGCCGCCGGGACAGCCTAATAGGGCTCGAGCAGTACTTC
CASRRDSLIGLEQYF
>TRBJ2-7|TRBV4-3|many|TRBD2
TGCGCCAGCAGCCAAGGACTAGCGGGAGTCGAGCAGTACTTC
CASSQGLAGVEQYF
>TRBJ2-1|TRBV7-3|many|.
TGTGCCAGCAGCTTAAGGCAAGGGGGTTACAATGAGCAGTTCTTC
CASSLRQGGYNEQFF
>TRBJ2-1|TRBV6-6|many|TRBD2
TGTGCCAGCAGCCTACTAGCGGGGTATGATGATGAGCAGTTCTTC
CASSLLAGYDDEQFF
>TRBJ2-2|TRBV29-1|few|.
TGCAGCGTTGCGGCGAACACCGGGGAGCTGTTTTTT
CSVAANTGELFF
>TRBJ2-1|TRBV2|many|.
TGTGCCACGGGACCTGGAAATGAGCAGTTCTTC
CATGPGNEQFF
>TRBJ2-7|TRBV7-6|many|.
TGTGCCAGCAGCTCCACCTCCGGGACCCAGTACGAGCAGTACTTC
CASSSTSGTQYEQYF
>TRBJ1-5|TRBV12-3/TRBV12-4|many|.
TGTGCCAGCAGTTTTGGGACACAAAACAATCAGCCCCAGCATTTT
CASSFGTQNNQPQHF
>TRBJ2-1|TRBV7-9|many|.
TGTGCCAGCAGCTTAGGGGTCGGGCGGAGTACTAACAATGAGCAGTTCTTC
CASSLGVGRSTNNEQFF
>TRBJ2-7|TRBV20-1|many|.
TGCAGTGCTAGAAGCGGGTTACAGCTTGGACAATTTAGAGGGCAGTACTTC
CSARSGLQLGQFRGQYF
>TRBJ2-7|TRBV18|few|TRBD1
TGTGCCAGCTCACCACCAGGACAGGGGATTTCCGAGCAGTACTTC
CASSPPGQGISEQYF
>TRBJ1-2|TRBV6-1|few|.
TGTGCCAGCACCCCGACAAGGAGGGGAGGCTACACCTTC
CASTPTRRGGYTF
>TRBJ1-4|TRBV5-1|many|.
TGCGCCAGCAGCTTCGGGTCCATCAATGAAAAACTGTTTTTT
CASSFGSINEKLFF
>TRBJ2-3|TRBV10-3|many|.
TGTGCCATCAGTGAAAGGGCTAGTTGGGCAGATACGCAGTATTTT
CAISERASWADTQYF
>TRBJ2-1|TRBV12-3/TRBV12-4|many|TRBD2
TGTGCCAGTCTGTTAGCGGGAGGGCCATTAAATGAGCAGTTCTTC
CASLLAGGPLNEQFF
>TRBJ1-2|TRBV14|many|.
TGTGCCAGCAGCTTCCGACAGGAGGGTGGCTACACCTTC
CASSFRQEGGYTF
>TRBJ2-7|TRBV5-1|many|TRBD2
TGCGCCAGCAGCTGGGCAGGGACTAGCGGGAGATTATGGTCCTACGAGCAGTACTTC
CASSWAGTSGRLWSYEQYF
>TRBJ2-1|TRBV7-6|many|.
TGTGCCAGCAGCCCCGTTCTGAGCGGGCCTTACAATGAGCAGTTCTTC
CASSPVLSGPYNEQFF
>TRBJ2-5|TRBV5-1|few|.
TGCGCCAGCAGCTTGGGTGGGGCAGGAGGAGAGACCCAGTACTTC
CASSLGGAGGETQYF
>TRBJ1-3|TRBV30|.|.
TGTGCCTGGAGTGTAAGAGTCCTTACCTACTCTGGAAACACCATATATTTT
CAWSVRVLTYSGNTIYF
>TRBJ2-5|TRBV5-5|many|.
TGTGCCAGCAGCTTTTATCAGGGGAAGAGGTTTGGAGAGACCCAGTACTTC
CASSFYQGKRFGETQYF
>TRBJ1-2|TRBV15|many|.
TGTGCCACCAGCAGAGGACAACTCCTCTACACCTTC
CATSRGQLLYTF
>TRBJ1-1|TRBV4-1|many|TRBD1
TGCGCCAGCAGCCAAGTTGGGCAGGGGGCAGGAGCTTTCTTT
CASSQVGQGAGAFF
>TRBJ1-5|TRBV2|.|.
TGTGCCAGCAGCCTGGGGGTTCAGCCCCAGCATTTT
CASSLGVQPQHF
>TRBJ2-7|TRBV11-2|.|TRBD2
TGTGCCAGCAGTCTTATTAAGGAGGGCAGCGGGGGCAGCTCCTACGAGCAGTACTTC
CASSLIKEGSGGSSYEQYF
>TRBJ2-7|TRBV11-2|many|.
TGTGCCAGCAGCTTAATGTTCATGGGGTGGGGGGAAACCTACGAGCAGTACTTC
CASSLMFMGWGETYEQYF
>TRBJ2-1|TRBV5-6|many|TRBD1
TGTGCCAGCAGCTCTTCCGGGACAGGGGGAGCCTACAATGAGCAGTTCTTC
CASSSSGTGGAYNEQFF
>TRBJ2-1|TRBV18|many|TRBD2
TGTGCCAGCTCACCATTCAGTCCGGGGGGTGATACCTACAATGAGCAGTTCTTC
CASSPFSPGGDTYNEQFF
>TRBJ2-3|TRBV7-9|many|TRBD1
TGTGCCAGCAGCCCAAGACAGGGAAGCACAGATACGCAGTATTTT
CASSPRQGSTDTQYF
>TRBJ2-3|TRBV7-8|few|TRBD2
TGTGCCAGCAGCTTAGAGAATGCGGGAGGGAACCCTATACCCACGCAGTATTTT
CASSLENAGGNPIPTQYF
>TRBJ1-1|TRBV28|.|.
TGTGCCAGCAGTTTATGGGGTGGGCAGCCCGAAGCTTTCTTT
CASSLWGGQPEAFF
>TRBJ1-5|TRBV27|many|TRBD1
TGTGCCAGCAGTAGGACAGGGTTTAGCAATCAGCCCCAGCATTTT
CASSRTGFSNQPQHF
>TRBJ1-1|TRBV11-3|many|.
TGTGCCAGCAGCTTCTCAGGAGTGAACACTGAAGCTTTCTTT
CASSFSGVNTEAFF
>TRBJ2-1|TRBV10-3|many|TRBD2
TGTGCCATCAGTGGCAGACTAGCGGGAGCCAATGAGCAGTTCTTC
CAISGRLAGANEQFF